Below, 21 T cell receptor beta chains from the same sample are listed, as sequenced in a study of T cell repertoires in cytomegalovirus infection. TCRdb recomputed calls from the reads with MiXCR, one row per CDR3 protein. The sample lists 250,000 to 300,000 distinct CDR3 sequences; 12% to 15% were seen once. Sequencing input: PBMCs. The receptors come from a human donor in good health (CMV status not recorded). Some clones in this sample may be carry-over from other donors' samples.

Many counts were recorded for this clonotype. The rearrangement joins TRBV28 to TRBJ2-3, with D possibly matching TRBD2 (5 bases). Germline V gene lookup returns CDR1 MDHEN and CDR2 SYDVKM. Trimming shortened V by 3 bases and J by 6 bases, and 13 bases separated the two germline ends. This CDR3 spans 14 amino acids. The chain's CDR3 is CASSFAGGRDTQYF. DNA of the CDR3: TGTGCCAGCAGTTTTGCAGGCGGGCGGGATACGCAGTATTTT.

This clonotype was counted at least ten times. The V and J genes are TRBV7-8 and TRBJ1-4; D not resolved. V was cut by 1 base and J by 0 bases, with 12 bases left in between. The CDR3 loop spans 17 amino acids. CDR1 and CDR2 from the germline V gene are SGHVS and FQNEAQ. DNA of the CDR3: TGTGCCAGCAGCTTAGGGACCACTCCGGCAACTAATGAAAAACTGTTTTTT. This translates into CASSLGTTPATNEKLFF.

Ten or more counts support this clonotype. The gene calls are TRBV7-9 and TRBJ2-1; tentatively, D is TRBD1 (6 bases). Germline values: CDR1 SEHNR, CDR2 FQNEAQ (reference sequence). The CDR3 has 18 amino acids. V shed 4 bases and J shed 0 bases, with 19 bases lying between them. CDR3 coding DNA: TGTGCCAGCAGCTCGACCCATTATGACAGGAGCTCCTACAATGAGCAGTTCTTC. Translating gives CASSSTHYDRSSYNEQFF.

The J gene is TRBJ2-1, the V gene TRBV6-1; TRBD2 might be the D (7 bases). Between the trimmed V and J ends, which lost 5 bases and 13 bases, there was a span of 24 bases. The CDR3 spans 15 residues. Looked up from germline, CDR1 is MNHNS and CDR2 is SASEGT. CDR3 amino acids: CASSLGIGPGGHQFF. In DNA, the CDR3 is TGTGCCAGCAGTCTTGGGATCGGTCCGGGGGGCCACCAGTTCTTC.

This clonotype has at least ten counts. V is TRBV4-2 and J is TRBJ2-3; 8 bases line up with TRBD2. The V and J ends lost 0 bases and 3 bases, in that order; junction bases with no gene match: 8. The CDR3 sequence is 17 residues long. Germline V gene lookup returns CDR1 LGHNA and CDR2 YNFKEQ. The CDR3 spells CASSQERAGGVTDTQYF. Here the CDR3 DNA reads TGTGCCAGCAGCCAAGAACGGGCGGGGGGAGTGACAGATACGCAGTATTTT.

This clonotype has ten or more counts. Germline and junction disagree at one end, which may indicate a read error. This chain links TRBV20-1 with TRBJ2-7; TRBD1 matches at 10 bases. The CDR3 contains 16 residues. From germline, CDR1 is DFQATT and CDR2 SNEGSKA (reference sequence). In DNA form, the CDR3 reads TGCAGTGCTAGAGATGAGGGGACAGGGGATTCCTCCGAGCAGTACTTC. As protein: CSARDEGTGDSSEQYF.

The sample holds a few counts of this clonotype. The V and J genes are TRBV20-1 and TRBJ2-2; no firm D call. This CDR3 contains 13 residues. Germline values: CDR1 DFQATT, CDR2 SNEGSKA (reference sequence). Trimming left V 3 bases short and J 5 bases short, with 10 bases between. DNA of the CDR3: TGCAGTGCTAGTAGGGCCCAAACCGGGGAGCTGTTTTTT. It encodes CSASRAQTGELFF.

This sequence joins TRBV15 and TRBJ2-3, with D uncertain. CDR1 and CDR2 from the germline V gene are LNHNV and YYDKDF (reference sequence). Between the trimmed V and J ends, which lost 5 bases and 6 bases, there was a span of 12 bases. This CDR3 is built from 13 residues. The DNA of the CDR3 is TGTGCCACCAGCCCGGGTGGGATCGATACGCAGTATTTT. Amino acids: CATSPGGIDTQYF.

The chain carries TRBV10-3 and TRBJ2-3; tentative D call: TRBD1 (6 bases). There are 15 residues in the CDR3. Germline CDR1 reads ENHRY; CDR2 reads SYGVKD. V was trimmed by 1 base and J by 2 bases, leaving 10 bases between them. CDR3 sequence (DNA): TGTGCCATCAGTGAGTTCCGGGACAACACAGATACGCAGTATTTT. This encodes CAISEFRDNTDTQYF.

In this sample, this clonotype turned up a few times. The rearrangement uses TRBV18 and TRBJ1-5; D is uncertain. V lost 3 bases, J lost 1 base, and 10 bases lay in between. The CDR3 has 15 amino acids. CDR1 is KGHSH, CDR2 LQKENI, per germline. CDR3 loop: CASSPGGNSNQPQHF. In nucleotides, the CDR3 is TGTGCCAGCTCACCGGGAGGGAACAGCAATCAGCCCCAGCATTTT.

The sample holds many counts of this clonotype. The chain links TRBV7-2 to TRBJ2-5; unclear D gene. Germline CDR1 reads SGHTA; CDR2 reads FQGNSA. The CDR3 covers 14 residues. Trimming left V 4 bases short and J 6 bases short, with 15 bases between. The chain's CDR3 is CASSSPGDMKTQYF. DNA for the CDR3: TGTGCCAGCAGCTCTCCTGGGGATATGAAGACCCAGTACTTC.

In this sample, this clonotype turned up a few times. The chain recombines TRBV12-3 or TRBV12-4 with TRBJ2-2; 8 nucleotides agree with TRBD1. The V gene end was trimmed by 5 bases and the J gene end by 7 bases; junction bases not matched to a gene: 6. The CDR3 is made up of 14 amino acids. CDR3: CASSRQGSLGELFF. The CDR3 region has the DNA TGTGCCAGCAGTCGACAGGGGTCCCTCGGGGAGCTGTTTTTT.

V gene TRBV12-5 combines with J gene TRBJ1-1; no firm D call. Germline CDR1 LGHNT, CDR2 FRNRAP. Trimming left V 3 bases short and J 5 bases short, with 10 bases between. The CDR3 loop spans 13 amino acids. For the CDR3, the DNA is TGTGCTAGTGGTTTTAGCGGGAGAACTGAAGCTTTCTTT. It translates to CASGFSGRTEAFF.

There are many counts of this clonotype. This sequence joins TRBV6-4 and TRBJ2-7; TRBD1 agrees at 7 bases. In germline, CDR1 is MRHNA, CDR2 SNTAGT. The CDR3 loop spans 14 amino acids. The V gene end was trimmed by 11 bases and the J gene end by 6 bases; junction bases not matched to a gene: 16. The CDR3: CADQAGQGEIEQYF. CDR3 bases: TGTGCCGACCAAGCAGGGCAGGGGGAAATCGAGCAGTACTTC.

This clonotype has at least ten counts. The V gene is TRBV7-3, the J gene TRBJ2-1; D uncertain. V was shortened by 1 base and J by 6 bases, with 7 bases between the two germline ends. This CDR3 is built from 13 residues. Per the germline V gene, CDR1 is SGHTA and CDR2 is FQGTGA. The CDR3 DNA sequence: TGTGCCAGCAGCTTAATTGGAAGCAATGAGCAGTTCTTC. It translates to CASSLIGSNEQFF.

The chain employs TRBV7-8 and TRBJ1-3; possibly TRBD1 for D (5 bases). V lost 4 bases to trimming and J lost 0 bases, with 13 bases between them. Germline V CDR1 and CDR2: SGHVS, FQNEAQ. The CDR3 has 16 amino acids. CDR3 in DNA: TGTGCCAGCAGCTCCGGGACTTTACCCTCTGGAAACACCATATATTTT. Its translation is CASSSGTLPSGNTIYF.

This clonotype was seen at least ten times. The DNA for the CDR3 is TGTGCCAGCACCAGGGGCGCCGGCAATGATGGTTCACCCCTCCACTTT. Translating it yields CASTRGAGNDGSPLHF. V is TRBV7-2 and J is TRBJ1-6, with TRBD1 as a possible D gene (6 bases). There are 16 residues in the CDR3. CDR1 is SGHTA and CDR2 is FQGNSA in the germline V gene. Trimming removed 7 bases at V and 9 bases at J, with 22 bases between.

This chain connects TRBV2 to TRBJ1-5; tentative D call: TRBD1 (6 bases). The germline gives CDR1 SNHLY, CDR2 FYNNEI. The CDR3 spans 17 residues. V shed 6 bases and J shed 1 base, with 19 bases lying between them. The CDR3, as DNA: TGTGCCAGCAGCGGGGTAGGGGGTCAGAAGAGCAATCAGCCCCAGCATTTT. Its protein product is CASSGVGGQKSNQPQHF.

In this sample, this clonotype turned up a few times. V gene TRBV29-1 combines with J gene TRBJ1-2, with TRBD1 matching 9 bases. V lost 5 bases to trimming and J lost 0 bases; unmatched junction nucleotides: 10. The V gene's germline CDR1 is SQVTM and CDR2 ANQGSEA. The length of the CDR3 is 16 residues. CDR3 sequence (DNA): TGCAGCGTTCCGATGGGGACAGGGAACCCTAACTATGGCTACACCTTC. Translation gives CSVPMGTGNPNYGYTF. The entire variable domain, with the rest obtained from reference TRBV29-1 and TRBJ1-2, is as follows: SAVISQKPSRDICQRGTSLTIQCQVDSQVTMMFWYRQQPGQSLTLIATANQGSEATYESGFVIDKFPISRPNLTFSTLTVSNMSPEDSSIYLCSVPMGTGNPNYGYTFGSGTRLTVV.

There are a few counts of this clonotype. V and J are TRBV6-1 and TRBJ2-4; D not certain. V shed 3 bases and J shed 5 bases, with 23 bases lying between them. Germline values: CDR1 MNHNS, CDR2 SASEGT. The CDR3 has 18 residues. The CDR3 DNA follows: TGTGCCAGCAGTGATGGACCTAGGCGCCTCCTGCGAGAAAACATTCAGTACTTC. Translated, it gives CASSDGPRRLLRENIQYF.

This chain connects TRBV7-9 to TRBJ1-3; TRBD1 is a possible D gene (6 bases). CDR1 is SEHNR, CDR2 FQNEAQ, per germline (reference sequence). The V and J ends lost 6 bases and 1 base respectively, with 16 bases between them. The CDR3 sequence is 16 residues long. This chain's CDR3 is CASSFYLTGSGNTIYF. The CDR3 DNA reads as TGTGCCAGCAGTTTTTACCTAACAGGGTCTGGAAACACCATATATTTT.